This T cell receptor (beta chain) appears in the sequencing data of a study of human versus mouse CDR3 diversity and MHC coevolution. V lost 5 bases and J 0 bases, leaving 10 bases between the germline ends. Germline CDR1 SQVTM, CDR2 ANQGSEA. The CDR3 length is 13 residues. Sorting isolated naive CD4 T cells lacking CD45RO and expressing CD62L. Generated by immunoSEQ multiplex PCR, the TCRdb table keeps only in-frame clones and is missing some. The sample records tens of thousands of clones, roughly 93% being singletons. The gene calls are TRBV29-1 and TRBJ1-2, with D perhaps matching TRBD1 (6 bases). Material: naive CD4+ T cells from blood. The subset is: CD45RO-negative CD62L-positive naive CD4 T cells. This clonotype was sampled from a person aged 55 to 69 in good health. This CDR3 reads CSVSTGTNYGYTF. In nucleotides, the CDR3 is TGCAGCGTTTCGACAGGTACTAACTATGGCTACACCTTC.